This TCR beta chain was recovered during a study of shared clonotypes between healthy human individuals. About the research overall: Each donor had three CD4 naive, three CD4 memory, two CD8 naive and one CD8 memory plate. Overall study results and limits: Despite large depth, rarefaction showed incomplete sorted-subset sequencing.

Germline-derived CDR1 and CDR2 are SEHNR and FQNEAQ (reference sequence). The CDR3 has 14 residues. Genomic DNA of each subset was evenly split across several immunoSEQ plates. Measured with immunoSEQ multiplex PCR; TCRdb has only the in-frame clones, and not every one. The sample lists around 2.1 million clones, around 95% occurring once. A word on this clone: Its antigen is as yet unknown. The junction differs from germline at one of its ends, possibly a read error.

This clonotype originated in a man younger than 30 in good health. The specimen was naive CD4+ T cells sorted from blood. Subset defined: CD45RA+ positively selected. The J gene is TRBJ2-2, the V gene TRBV7-9; D is unresolved. CDR3 bases: TGTGCCAGCACCTTAAATACGAACACCGGGGAGCTGTTTTTT. Translated: CASTLNTNTGELFF.